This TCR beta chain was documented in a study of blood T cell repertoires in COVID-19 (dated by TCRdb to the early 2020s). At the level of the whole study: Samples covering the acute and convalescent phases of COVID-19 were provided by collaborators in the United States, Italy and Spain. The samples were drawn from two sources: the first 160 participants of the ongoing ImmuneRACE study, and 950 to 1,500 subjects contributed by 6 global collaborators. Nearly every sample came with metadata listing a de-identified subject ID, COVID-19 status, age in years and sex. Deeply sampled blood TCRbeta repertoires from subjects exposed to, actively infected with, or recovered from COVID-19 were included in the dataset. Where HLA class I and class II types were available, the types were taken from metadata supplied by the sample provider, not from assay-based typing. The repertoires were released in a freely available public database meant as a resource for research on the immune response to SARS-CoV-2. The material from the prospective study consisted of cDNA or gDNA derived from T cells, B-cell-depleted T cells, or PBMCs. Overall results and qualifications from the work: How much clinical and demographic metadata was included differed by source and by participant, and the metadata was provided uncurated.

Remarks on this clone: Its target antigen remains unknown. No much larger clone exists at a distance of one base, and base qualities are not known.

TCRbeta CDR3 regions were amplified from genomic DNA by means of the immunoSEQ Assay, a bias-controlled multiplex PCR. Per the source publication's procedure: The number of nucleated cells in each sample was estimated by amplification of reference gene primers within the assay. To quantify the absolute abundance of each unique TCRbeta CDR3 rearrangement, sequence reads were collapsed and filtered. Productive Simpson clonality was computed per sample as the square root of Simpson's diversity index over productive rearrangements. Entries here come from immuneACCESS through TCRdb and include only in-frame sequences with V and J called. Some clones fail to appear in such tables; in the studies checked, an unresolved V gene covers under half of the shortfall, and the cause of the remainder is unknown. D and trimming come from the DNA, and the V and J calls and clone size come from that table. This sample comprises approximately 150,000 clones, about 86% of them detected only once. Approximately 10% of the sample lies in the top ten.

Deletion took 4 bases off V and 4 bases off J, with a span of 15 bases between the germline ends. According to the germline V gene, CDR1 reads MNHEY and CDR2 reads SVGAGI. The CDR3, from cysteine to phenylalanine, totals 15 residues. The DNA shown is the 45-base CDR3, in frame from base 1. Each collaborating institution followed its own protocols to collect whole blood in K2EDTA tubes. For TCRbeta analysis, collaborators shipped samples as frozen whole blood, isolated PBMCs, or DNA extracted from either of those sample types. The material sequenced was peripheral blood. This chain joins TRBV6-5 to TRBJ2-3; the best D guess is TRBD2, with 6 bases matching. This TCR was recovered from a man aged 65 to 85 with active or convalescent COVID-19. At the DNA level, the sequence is TGTGCCAGCAGTTCCCGAGGCGGGGTGGCAGATACGCAGTATTTT. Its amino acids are CASSSRGGVADTQYF.